The T cell receptor (beta chain) described here comes from a study of persistence of HIV-infected CD4 T cells. Findings of the study overall: CMV- and Gag-responding cells had lower TCRbeta richness than CD3/CD28-responding cells.

Germline lookup yields CDR1 MNHEY and CDR2 SVGAGI. V lost 4 bases and J 7 bases, leaving 13 bases between the germline ends. CDR3 length: 13 amino acids. The table lists this clone with a few counts. The antigen remains undetermined. The immunoSEQ assay was version 4, run in survey mode. The repertoire was sequenced with immunoSEQ multiplex PCR; TCRdb's copy has only in-frame clones and lacks some. The sample carries roughly 28,000 clones, around 82% recorded once. Cells were stimulated with CMV-infected fibroblast lysates at approximately 10 ug/mL. Memory cells lacking CD40L and CD69 with high CD45RO were sorted.

The origin of this receptor is an adult woman with HIV who was CMV-seropositive. This chain uses TRBV6-5 with TRBJ1-2; D is uncertain. Sequenced here: CD4+ T cells sorted from PBMCs after approximately 19-hour stimulation, sampled from a patient who received antiretroviral therapy. CDR3 bases: TGTGCCAGCAGTTCGTCAGGAGTTGGTGGCTACACCTTC. Encoded protein: CASSSSGVGGYTF.